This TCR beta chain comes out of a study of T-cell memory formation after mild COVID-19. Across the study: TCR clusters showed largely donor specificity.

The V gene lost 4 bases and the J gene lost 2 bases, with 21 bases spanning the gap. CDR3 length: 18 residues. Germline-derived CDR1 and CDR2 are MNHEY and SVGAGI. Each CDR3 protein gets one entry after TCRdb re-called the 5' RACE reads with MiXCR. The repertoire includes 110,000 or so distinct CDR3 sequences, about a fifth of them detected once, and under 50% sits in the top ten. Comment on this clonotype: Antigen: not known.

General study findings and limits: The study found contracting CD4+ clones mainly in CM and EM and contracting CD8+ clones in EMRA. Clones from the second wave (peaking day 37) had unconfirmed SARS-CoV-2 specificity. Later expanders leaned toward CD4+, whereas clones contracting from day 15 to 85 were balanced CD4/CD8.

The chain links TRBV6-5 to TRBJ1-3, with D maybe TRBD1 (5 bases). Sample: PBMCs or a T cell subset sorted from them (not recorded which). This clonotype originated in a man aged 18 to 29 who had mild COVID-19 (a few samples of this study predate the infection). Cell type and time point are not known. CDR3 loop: CASSFTSGGSVAGNTIYF. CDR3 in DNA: TGTGCCAGCAGTTTTACCTCGGGGGGTTCTGTCGCTGGAAACACCATATATTTT.